This TCR beta chain is drawn from a study of blood T cell repertoires in COVID-19. The wider study: Acute-phase and convalescent COVID-19 samples originated in the United States, Italy and Spain. T cells, B-cell-depleted T cells, or PBMCs provided the cDNA or gDNA that served as material.

This CDR3 is 16 amino acids long. Germline CDR1 is LNHDA and CDR2 is SQIVND (reference sequence). The trim removed 5 bases at V and 7 bases at J, leaving 14 bases unmatched. Per the authors' pipeline: Reference gene primer amplification gave estimated nucleated cell counts. TCRdb's copy holds only in-frame clones and misses some; the assay was immunoSEQ multiplex PCR. For V, J and clone size, that table is used; D and trimming come from the DNA. The table lists 200,000 to 300,000 clones, more than 80% of them singletons, with approximately 3.3% in the top ten. The clonotype was recovered from a woman in her thirties or forties with acute or convalescent COVID-19. V is TRBV19 and J is TRBJ1-2; TRBD1 agrees at 9 bases. The source material was peripheral blood. In DNA, the CDR3 is TGTGCCAGTAGTTCAATACGGGGACAGGGACGACCTGGCTACACCTTC. It codes for CASSSIRGQGRPGYTF. The variable domain in full, completed from reference TRBV19 and TRBJ1-2, reads DGGITQSPKYLFRKEGQNVTLSCEQNLNHDAMYWYRQDPGQGLRLIYYSQIVNDFQKGDIAEGYSVSREKKESFPLTVTSAQKNPTAFYLCASSSIRGQGRPGYTFGSGTRLTVV.